This paragraph covers one T cell receptor (beta chain) sequence. Its target is not known. The record originates from a study of T cell responses to AZD1222 COVID-19 vaccine. Across the study: Timing groups of about 4 and about 12 weeks for second doses were pooled. Points from the study as a whole: Vaccine-associated CD4 TCRs spanned spike, dominant at 160-218 and 743-854. The donors showed a predominance of white British ancestry and of females, with possible underestimation of clonal diversity. Baseline antibody screening turned up just a handful of seropositive AZD1222 recipients.

The V gene lost 4 bases and the J gene lost 2 bases, with 12 bases spanning the gap. The CDR3 is 14 amino acids. Germline V gives CDR1 LGHNA, CDR2 YSLEER. Generated by immunoSEQ multiplex PCR, the TCRdb table keeps only in-frame clones and is missing some. The sample lists approximately 110,000 clones, approximately 92% occurring once. The chain has TRBV4-3 and TRBJ2-7; no clear D gene. This receptor was identified in an adult in good health. The sample was peripheral blood, taken on day 0 of AZD1222 vaccination. CDR3 in amino acids: CASSPRERTYEQYF. In nucleotides, the CDR3 is TGCGCCAGCAGCCCTAGGGAACGCACCTACGAGCAGTACTTC.